This T cell receptor (beta chain) comes out of a study of PD-L1 blockade in urothelial cancer. Across the study: About 90% of the roughly 29 patients were men with bladder-origin urothelial cancer. Study patients had been treated with 0 to 3 previous chemotherapy regimens.

Every patient provided from 1 to 8 samples, collected pretreatment and on-treatment. The repertoire was sequenced with immunoSEQ multiplex PCR; TCRdb's copy has only in-frame clones and lacks some. This sample has 35,000 to 55,000 clones, with 81% found just once. With 6 bases removed from V and 2 bases from J, the gap between germline ends came to 8 bases. The CDR3 contains 11 residues. Germline CDR1 DFQATT, CDR2 SNEGSKA (reference sequence). Sequencing used PBMCs, obtained around atezolizumab (anti-PD-L1) treatment. This receptor was obtained from a man aged 70-80 years with urothelial cancer. The chain is built from TRBV20-1 and TRBJ2-7; no reliable D call. Written as DNA, the CDR3 is TGCAGTGCCCAGAAAACCTACGAGCAGTACTTC. It codes for CSAQKTYEQYF.